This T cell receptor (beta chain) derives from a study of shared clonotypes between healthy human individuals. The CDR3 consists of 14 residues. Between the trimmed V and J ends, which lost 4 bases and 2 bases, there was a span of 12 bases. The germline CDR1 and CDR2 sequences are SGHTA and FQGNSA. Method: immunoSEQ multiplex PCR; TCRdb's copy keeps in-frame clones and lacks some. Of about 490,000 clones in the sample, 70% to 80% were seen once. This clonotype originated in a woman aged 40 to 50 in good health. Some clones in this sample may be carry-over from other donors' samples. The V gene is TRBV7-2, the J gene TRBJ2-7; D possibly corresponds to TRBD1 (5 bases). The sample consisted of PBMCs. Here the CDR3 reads CASSSRQSPYEQYF. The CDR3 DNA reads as TGTGCCAGCAGCTCAAGACAGAGCCCCTACGAGCAGTACTTC.